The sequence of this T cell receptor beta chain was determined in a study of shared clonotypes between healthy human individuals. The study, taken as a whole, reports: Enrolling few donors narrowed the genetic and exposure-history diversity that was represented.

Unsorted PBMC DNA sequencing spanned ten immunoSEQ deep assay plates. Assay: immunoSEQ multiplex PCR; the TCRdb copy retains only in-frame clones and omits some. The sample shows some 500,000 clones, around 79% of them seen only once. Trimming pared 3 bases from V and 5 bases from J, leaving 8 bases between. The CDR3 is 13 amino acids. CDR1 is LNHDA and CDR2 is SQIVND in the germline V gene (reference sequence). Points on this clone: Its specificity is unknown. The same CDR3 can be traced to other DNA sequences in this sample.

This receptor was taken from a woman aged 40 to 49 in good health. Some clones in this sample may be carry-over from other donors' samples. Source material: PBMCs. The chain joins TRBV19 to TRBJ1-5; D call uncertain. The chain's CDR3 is CASSMGRDQPQHF. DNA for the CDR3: TGTGCCAGTAGTATGGGCCGCGATCAGCCCCAGCATTTT. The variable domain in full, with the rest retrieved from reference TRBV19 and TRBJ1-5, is DGGITQSPKYLFRKEGQNVTLSCEQNLNHDAMYWYRQDPGQGLRLIYYSQIVNDFQKGDIAEGYSVSREKKESFPLTVTSAQKNPTAFYLCASSMGRDQPQHFGDGTRLSIL.